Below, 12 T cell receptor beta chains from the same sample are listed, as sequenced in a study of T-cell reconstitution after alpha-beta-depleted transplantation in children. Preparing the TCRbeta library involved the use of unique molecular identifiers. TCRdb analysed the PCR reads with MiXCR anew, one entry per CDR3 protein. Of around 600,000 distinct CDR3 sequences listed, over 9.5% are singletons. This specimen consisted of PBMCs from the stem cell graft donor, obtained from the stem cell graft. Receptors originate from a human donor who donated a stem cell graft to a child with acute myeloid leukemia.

As DNA, the CDR3 is TGTGCCAGCAGCCAAGAGCGGGGGGGGGCTGAGCAGTTCTTC. Protein sequence: CASSQERGGAEQFF. This rearrangement joins TRBV3-1 to TRBJ2-1; 9 bases line up with TRBD2. From germline, CDR1 is LGHDT and CDR2 YNNKEL (reference sequence). The CDR3 runs 14 residues. The V gene end was trimmed by 0 bases and the J gene end by 9 bases; junction bases not matched to a gene: 3.

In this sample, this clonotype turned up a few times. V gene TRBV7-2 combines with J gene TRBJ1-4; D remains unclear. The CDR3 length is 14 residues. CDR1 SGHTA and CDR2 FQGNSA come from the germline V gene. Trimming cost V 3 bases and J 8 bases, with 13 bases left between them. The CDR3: CASSFKREGEKLFF. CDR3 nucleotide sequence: TGTGCCAGCAGCTTTAAGAGGGAAGGAGAAAAACTGTTTTTT.

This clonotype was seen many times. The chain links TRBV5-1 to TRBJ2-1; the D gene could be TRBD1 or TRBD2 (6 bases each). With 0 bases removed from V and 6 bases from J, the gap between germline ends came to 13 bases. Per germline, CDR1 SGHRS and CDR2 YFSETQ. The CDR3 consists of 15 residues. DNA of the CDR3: TGCGCCAGCAGCTTGGTACAGGGAGGAGGCAATGAGCAGTTCTTC. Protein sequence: CASSLVQGGGNEQFF.

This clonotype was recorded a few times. CDR3 residues: CASSLVQGTDGYTF. The CDR3 DNA is TGTGCCAGCAGCTTAGTTCAGGGGACTGATGGCTACACCTTC. The V and J genes are TRBV7-2 and TRBJ1-2; weak D call: TRBD1 (6 bases). V was trimmed by 1 base and J by 6 bases, leaving 12 bases between them. CDR1 is SGHTA, CDR2 FQGNSA, per germline. The length of the CDR3 is 14 residues.

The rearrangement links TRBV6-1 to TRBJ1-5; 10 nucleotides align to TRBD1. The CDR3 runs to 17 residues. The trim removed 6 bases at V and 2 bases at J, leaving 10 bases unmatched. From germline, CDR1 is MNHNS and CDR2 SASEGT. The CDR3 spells CASSPGQGSWGNQPQHF. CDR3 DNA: TGTGCCAGCAGCCCGGGACAGGGGAGTTGGGGCAATCAGCCCCAGCATTTT.

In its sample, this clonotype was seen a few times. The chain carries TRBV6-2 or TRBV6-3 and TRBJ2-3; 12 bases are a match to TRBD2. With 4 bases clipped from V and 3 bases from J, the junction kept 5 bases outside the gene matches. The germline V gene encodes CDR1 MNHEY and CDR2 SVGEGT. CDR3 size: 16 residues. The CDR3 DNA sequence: TGTGCCAGCAGTTGGTCGACTAGCGGGAGAACAGATACGCAGTATTTT. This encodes CASSWSTSGRTDTQYF.

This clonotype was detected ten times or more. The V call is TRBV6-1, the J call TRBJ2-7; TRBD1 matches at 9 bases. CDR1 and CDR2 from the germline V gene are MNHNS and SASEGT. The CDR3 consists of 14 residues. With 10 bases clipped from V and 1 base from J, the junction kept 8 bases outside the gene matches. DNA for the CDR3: TGTGCCACAAAAAAAGGACAGGGGTCCTACGAGCAGTACTTC. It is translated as CATKKGQGSYEQYF.

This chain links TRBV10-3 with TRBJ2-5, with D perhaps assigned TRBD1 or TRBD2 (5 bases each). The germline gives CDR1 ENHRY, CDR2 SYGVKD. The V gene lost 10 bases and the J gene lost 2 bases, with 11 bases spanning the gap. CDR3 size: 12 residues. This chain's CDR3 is CATGDLQETQYF. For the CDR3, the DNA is TGTGCCACCGGGGACCTACAAGAGACCCAGTACTTC.

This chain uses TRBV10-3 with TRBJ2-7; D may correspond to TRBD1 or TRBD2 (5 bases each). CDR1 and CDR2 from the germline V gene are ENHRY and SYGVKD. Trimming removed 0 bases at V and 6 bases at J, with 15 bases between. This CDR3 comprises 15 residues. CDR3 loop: CAISESVVAGSEQYF. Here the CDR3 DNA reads TGTGCCATCAGTGAGTCAGTCGTGGCAGGGAGCGAGCAGTACTTC.

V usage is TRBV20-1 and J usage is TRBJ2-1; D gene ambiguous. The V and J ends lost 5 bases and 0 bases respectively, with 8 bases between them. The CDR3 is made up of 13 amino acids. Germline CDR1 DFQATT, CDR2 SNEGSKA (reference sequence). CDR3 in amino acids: CSAPLSSYNEQFF. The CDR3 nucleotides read TGCAGTGCTCCATTATCCTCCTACAATGAGCAGTTCTTC.

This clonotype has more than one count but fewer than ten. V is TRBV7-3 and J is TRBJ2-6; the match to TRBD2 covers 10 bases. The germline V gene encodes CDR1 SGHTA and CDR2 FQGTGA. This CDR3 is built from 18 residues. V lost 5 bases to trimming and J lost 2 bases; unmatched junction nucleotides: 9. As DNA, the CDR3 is TGTGCCAGCAGCCTAAAAGGGAGCGGGAGGGCTGGGGCCAACGTCCTGACTTTC. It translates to CASSLKGSGRAGANVLTF.

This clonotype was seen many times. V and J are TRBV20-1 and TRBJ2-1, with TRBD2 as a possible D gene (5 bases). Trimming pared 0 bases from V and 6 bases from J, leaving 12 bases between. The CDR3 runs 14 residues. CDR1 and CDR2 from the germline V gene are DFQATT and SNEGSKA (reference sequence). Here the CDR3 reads CSARDAQRTNEQFF. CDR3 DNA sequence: TGCAGTGCTAGAGATGCGCAGCGGACCAATGAGCAGTTCTTC.